Listed here are 28 T cell receptor beta chains from one sample, sequenced in a study of blood T cell repertoires in COVID-19. Some clones are missing from TCRdb's copy, which holds only in-frame ones; the method was immunoSEQ multiplex PCR. The sample shows under 350,000 clones, more than 85% of them seen only once. Sample: peripheral blood. The receptors originated from a man aged 40-49 years with acute or convalescent COVID-19.

The V gene is TRBV27, the J gene TRBJ2-3, with 10 bases that match TRBD2. The length of the CDR3 is 15 residues. Germline values: CDR1 MNHEY, CDR2 SMNVEV (reference sequence). The V gene end was trimmed by 5 bases and the J gene end by 2 bases; junction bases not matched to a gene: 4. CDR3 residues: CASSTLAGITDTQYF. The CDR3 nucleotides read TGTGCCAGCAGTACACTAGCGGGGATCACAGATACGCAGTATTTT.

The CDR3 region is CASSIGPLKEETQYF. Written as DNA, the CDR3 is TGTGCCAGTAGTATAGGCCCTCTTAAAGAGGAGACCCAGTACTTC. This chain uses TRBV19 with TRBJ2-5; unclear D gene. Germline V gene sequence: CDR1 LNHDA, CDR2 SQIVND (reference sequence). The CDR3 is 15 residues long. Trimming took 1 base from V and 5 from J, leaving 14 bases between them.

This clone was picked up a small number of times. This chain connects TRBV24-1 to TRBJ2-1; 8 nucleotides agree with TRBD2. Germline assignment: CDR1 KGHDR and CDR2 SFDVKD. The CDR3 loop spans 17 amino acids. V gave up 3 bases and J gave up 0 bases; unmatched junction bases: 6. CDR3 in amino acids: CATSDPGGGSSYNEQFF. The CDR3 bases are TGTGCCACCAGTGATCCCGGCGGGGGGAGCTCCTACAATGAGCAGTTCTTC.

This chain connects TRBV5-1 to TRBJ2-7; 14 bases align to TRBD2. The CDR3 contains 17 residues. The germline gives CDR1 SGHRS, CDR2 YFSETQ. Trimming at V came to 2 bases and at J to 2 bases, leaving 6 bases not matched to a gene. The CDR3 nucleotides read TGCGCCAGCAGCTTTACCGGGACTAGCGGGGGTACCTACGAGCAGTACTTC. Residues: CASSFTGTSGGTYEQYF.

V gene TRBV7-9 combines with J gene TRBJ1-2; D is perhaps TRBD1 (6 bases). V was pared by 5 bases and J by 6 bases, with 19 bases between. Germline V lookup: CDR1 SEHNR, CDR2 FQNEAQ (reference sequence). This CDR3 comprises 15 residues. The CDR3 DNA reads TGTGCCAGCAGCGGTACCGGGACACCTCAGGATGGCTACACCTTC. Its translation is CASSGTGTPQDGYTF. Together with reference TRBV7-9 and TRBJ1-2, the CDR3 gives the full variable domain: DTGVSQNPRHKITKRGQNVTFRCDPISEHNRLYWYRQTLGQGPEFLTYFQNEAQLEKSRLLSDRFSAERPKGSFSTLEIQRTEQGDSAMYLCASSGTGTPQDGYTFGSGTRLTVV.

The genes are TRBV15 and TRBJ1-6; 9 bases fit TRBD1. The CDR3 length is 15 residues. With 0 bases clipped from V and 6 bases from J, the junction kept 0 bases outside the gene matches. The germline gives CDR1 LNHNV, CDR2 YYDKDF (reference sequence). CDR3 protein: CATSRETGGNSPLHF. The DNA for the CDR3 is TGTGCCACCAGCAGAGAGACAGGGGGTAATTCACCCCTCCACTTT.

This clone was seen more than once but under ten times. The rearrangement links TRBV5-5 to TRBJ2-7, with 7 bases lining up with TRBD1. The CDR3 length is 13 residues. The ends lost 2 bases at V and 3 bases at J; junction bases unmatched: 2. Germline V gene lookup returns CDR1 SGHKS and CDR2 YYEKEE (reference sequence). CDR3 sequence (DNA): TGTGCCAGCAGCTTCTGGACAGGCTACGAGCAGTACTTC. As protein: CASSFWTGYEQYF.

The chain employs TRBV5-6 and TRBJ1-2; TRBD1 agrees at 11 bases. Losses at the gene ends were 4 bases for V and 7 bases for J; bases not matched to a gene: 12. Germline assignment: CDR1 SGHDT and CDR2 YYEEEE. This CDR3 region has 16 residues. CDR3 sequence (DNA): TGTGCCAGCAGCCCAAGGACAGGGGGCGCCTCAGGTGGCTACACCTTC. It is translated as CASSPRTGGASGGYTF.

The chain has TRBV4-1 and TRBJ1-2, with a tentative D call TRBD1 (5 bases). This CDR3 is built from 15 residues. Trimming took off 5 bases at V and 5 bases at J, with 18 bases between the two ends. Germline V CDR1 and CDR2: MGHRA, YSYEKL. The CDR3 loop is CASSSLAPEGYGYTF. The DNA for the CDR3 is TGCGCCAGCAGCTCACTGGCCCCGGAGGGGTATGGCTACACCTTC.

This chain joins TRBV9 and TRBJ2-7; the match to TRBD1 covers 7 bases. The CDR3 runs 15 residues. V lost 0 bases to trimming and J lost 2 bases; unmatched junction nucleotides: 5. CDR1 SGDLS and CDR2 YYNGEE come from the germline V gene. As DNA, the CDR3 is TGTGCCAGCAGCGTAGGGACAGGCTCTACCTACGAGCAGTACTTC. This codes for CASSVGTGSTYEQYF.

V usage is TRBV7-8 and J usage is TRBJ2-7; the match to TRBD2 covers 7 bases. The germline gives CDR1 SGHVS, CDR2 FQNEAQ. The V gene end was trimmed by 4 bases and the J gene end by 0 bases; junction bases not matched to a gene: 3. The CDR3 sequence is 14 residues long. The CDR3 loop is CASSSGGSSYEQYF. The CDR3 bases are TGTGCCAGCAGCTCCGGGGGGAGCTCCTACGAGCAGTACTTC.

The V call is TRBV19, the J call TRBJ2-3, with 7 bases fitting TRBD1. The CDR3 loop spans 15 amino acids. Germline values: CDR1 LNHDA, CDR2 SQIVND (reference sequence). Trimming removed 1 base from V and 5 bases from J; junction bases left unmatched: 6. CDR3: CASSIGTGEGDTQYF. The CDR3, as DNA: TGTGCCAGTAGTATAGGAACAGGGGAAGGAGATACGCAGTATTTT.

On this clone: This same CDR3 is encoded by further DNA sequences in the sample. The rearrangement links TRBV5-1 to TRBJ1-3, with unresolved D. Trimming left V 1 base short and J 4 bases short, with 9 bases between. The CDR3 extends over 14 amino acids. Germline V gives CDR1 SGHRS, CDR2 YFSETQ. The CDR3 reads CASSLSSSGNTIYF. CDR3 nucleotides: TGCGCCAGCAGCTTGAGTTCTAGCGGAAACACCATATATTTT.

The J gene is TRBJ2-2, the V gene TRBV24-1; 14 bases are a match to TRBD2. V was clipped by 5 bases and J by 3 bases; unmatched bases: 10. The CDR3 consists of 19 residues. Germline CDR1 is KGHDR and CDR2 is SFDVKD. CDR3 DNA sequence: TGTGCCACCAGTGGTCTGACTAGCGGGGGGGCCAGGGACACCGGGGAGCTGTTTTTT. Its protein is CATSGLTSGGARDTGELFF.

V gene TRBV3-1 (or the pseudogene TRBV3-2) combines with J gene TRBJ2-7; 11 bases map to TRBD2. This CDR3 comprises 14 residues. CDR1 is LGHDT, CDR2 YNNKEL, per germline (reference sequence). The J segment lost 2 bases and the V segment lost 8 bases, leaving 5 bases of the junction unmatched. CDR3 loop: CASGASGGPYEQYF. DNA for the CDR3: TGTGCCAGCGGGGCTAGCGGGGGGCCCTACGAGCAGTACTTC.

As regards this clone: The sample contains more than one DNA sequence encoding this CDR3. CDR3 nucleotide sequence: TGCAGCGTTGAAGGGGGCGGTGGCTACACCTTC. Protein: CSVEGGGGYTF. The rearrangement joins TRBV29-1 to TRBJ1-2; D is possibly TRBD1 (5 bases). V was trimmed by 1 base and J by 7 bases, leaving 7 bases between them. The CDR3 is 11 amino acids. The germline V gene encodes CDR1 SQVTM and CDR2 ANQGSEA.

This chain links TRBV7-9 with TRBJ1-2, with D possibly being TRBD1 (6 bases). Germline-derived CDR1 and CDR2 are SEHNR and FQNEAQ (reference sequence). The CDR3 contains 15 residues. Trimming shortened V by 5 bases and J by 0 bases, and 13 bases separated the two germline ends. CDR3 protein: CASSQAGTTNYGYTF. DNA of the CDR3: TGTGCCAGCAGCCAGGCAGGGACAACTAACTATGGCTACACCTTC.

This clone has only one observation. This chain links TRBV2 with TRBJ1-2; TRBD1 aligns across 10 bases. This CDR3 has 12 amino acids. Unmatched junction bases numbered 1, after V lost 6 bases and J lost 6 bases. The germline CDR1 and CDR2 sequences are SNHLY and FYNNEI. The CDR3 nucleotides are TGTGCCAGCAGGGACAGGGGGGATGGCTACACCTTC. It specifies CASRDRGDGYTF.

V usage is TRBV28 and J usage is TRBJ1-5; D not certain. Per the germline V gene, CDR1 is MDHEN and CDR2 is SYDVKM. V shed 4 bases and J shed 0 bases, with 10 bases lying between them. CDR3 length: 15 residues. This CDR3 is CASSWQYHSNQPQHF. As DNA, the CDR3 is TGTGCCAGCAGTTGGCAGTACCATAGCAATCAGCCCCAGCATTTT. Full variable domain (outside the CDR3, taken from reference TRBV28 and TRBJ1-5): DVKVTQSSRYLVKRTGEKVFLECVQDMDHENMFWYRQDPGLGLRLIYFSYDVKMKEKGDIPEGYSVSREKKERFSLILESASTNQTSMYLCASSWQYHSNQPQHFGDGTRLSIL.

This clone was counted between two and nine times. This sequence joins TRBV2 and TRBJ1-2; D unresolved. The V end lost 8 bases, the J end lost 7 bases, and 14 bases lay between the germline ends. The CDR3 has 12 amino acids. Germline CDR1 and CDR2: SNHLY and FYNNEI. The CDR3 DNA reads TGTGCCAGCCATGAGAGGGAAGTTGGCTACACCTTC. The encoded protein is CASHEREVGYTF. The variable domain in full, completed from reference TRBV2 and TRBJ1-2, reads EPEVTQTPSHQVTQMGQEVILRCVPISNHLYFYWYRQILGQKVEFLVSFYNNEISEKSEIFDDQFSVERPDGSNFTLKIRSTKLEDSAMYFCASHEREVGYTFGSGTRLTVV.

This chain joins TRBV5-1 and TRBJ1-2; D is uncertain. The CDR3 has 14 residues. Trimming took 0 bases from V and 5 from J, leaving 11 bases between them. CDR1 is SGHRS, CDR2 YFSETQ, per germline. DNA of the CDR3: TGCGCCAGCAGCTTGGACACAGCCCGTTATGGCTACACCTTC. This gives the protein CASSLDTARYGYTF.

To note about this clone: The junction departs from germline at one end; a sequencing error may be responsible. The chain recombines TRBV3-1 (or the pseudogene TRBV3-2) with TRBJ2-3; TRBD2 might be the D (6 bases). CDR1 is LGHDT and CDR2 is YNNKEL in the germline V gene (reference sequence). The CDR3 has 12 residues. In DNA form, the CDR3 reads TGTGCCAGCAGCCAGCTCGGGACTCAGTCCTTTTTT. Its translation: CASSQLGTQSFF.

The chain employs TRBV6-5 and TRBJ1-1, with D maybe TRBD1 (5 bases). Per the germline V gene, CDR1 is MNHEY and CDR2 is SVGAGI. The V end was cut by 5 bases, the J end by 6 bases, with 7 bases between. The CDR3 totals 11 residues. CDR3 in amino acids: CASSRQPEAFF. For the CDR3, the DNA is TGTGCCAGCAGTCGACAGCCTGAAGCTTTCTTT.

The CDR3 bases are TGCGCCAGCAGCTTAAGGGGGGGACTTGAAGCTTTCTTT. It translates to CASSLRGGLEAFF. The gene calls are TRBV5-1 and TRBJ1-1, with a weak D call TRBD1 (6 bases). Germline V gene lookup returns CDR1 SGHRS and CDR2 YFSETQ. This CDR3 comprises 13 residues. Trimming took 2 bases from V and 7 from J, leaving 12 bases between them.

This chain uses TRBV28 with TRBJ2-2; possibly TRBD2 for D (7 bases). Germline-derived CDR1 and CDR2 are MDHEN and SYDVKM. The V end was cut by 7 bases, the J end by 6 bases, with 15 bases between. This CDR3 spans 14 amino acids. The CDR3 sequence: CASNLLGGAGELFF. CDR3 bases: TGTGCCAGCAACCTCCTAGGGGGGGCCGGGGAGCTGTTTTTT. Based on the CDR3 plus reference TRBV28 and TRBJ2-2, the full variable domain is DVKVTQSSRYLVKRTGEKVFLECVQDMDHENMFWYRQDPGLGLRLIYFSYDVKMKEKGDIPEGYSVSREKKERFSLILESASTNQTSMYLCASNLLGGAGELFFGEGSRLTVL.

This clone occurred once. This rearrangement joins TRBV5-1 to TRBJ2-3; 7 bases align to TRBD1. V gave up 1 base and J gave up 4 bases; unmatched junction bases: 6. CDR1 is SGHRS and CDR2 is YFSETQ in the germline V gene. The CDR3 extends over 15 amino acids. The CDR3 sequence is CASSLSYRGADTQYF. Written as DNA, the CDR3 is TGCGCCAGCAGCTTGTCTTACAGGGGTGCAGATACGCAGTATTTT.

The chain has TRBV7-2 and TRBJ1-5; possibly TRBD1 for D (5 bases). Germline CDR1 reads SGHTA; CDR2 reads FQGNSA. This CDR3 spans 14 amino acids. V was shortened by 3 bases and J by 5 bases, with 11 bases between the two germline ends. DNA of the CDR3: TGTGCCAGCAGCTTCGCCGGGGGTGATCAGCCCCAGCATTTT. This sequence encodes CASSFAGGDQPQHF.

The rearrangement joins TRBV5-6 to TRBJ1-6, with 7 positions matching TRBD1. Germline V gene lookup returns CDR1 SGHDT and CDR2 YYEEEE. The CDR3 contains 14 residues. V trimming: 4 bases; J trimming: 12 bases; junction bases outside the gene matches: 10. This CDR3 is CASSPPGTDLPLHF. CDR3 DNA sequence: TGTGCCAGCAGCCCTCCCGGGACAGACCTACCCCTCCACTTT.